Listed below are T cell receptor beta chains from one sample, sequenced in a study of cytotoxic CD8 clonotypes in ibrutinib-treated CLL. Sequencing was performed with immunoSEQ multiplex PCR; in TCRdb, only in-frame clones are kept and a portion is missing. The data contain around 200,000 clones, about four fifths of them seen just once; the ten biggest clones take up about an eighth. Sequencing was performed on PBMCs, taken after 12 months of ibrutinib treatment. These receptor sequences come from a human donor with chronic lymphocytic leukemia. The CDR3 runs from the conserved cysteine through the conserved F or W. Fields, in order: V gene, D gene, J gene, clone size, CDR3 DNA, CDR3 protein. D genes are given only for firm matches. Not all rows give a size; the values are once, few, many and, for expanded clones, a class.

v_gene: TRBV19
d_gene: NA
j_gene: TRBJ1-1
abundance: NA
CDR3nt: TGTGCCAGTAGTCTGGCGGTGAACACTGAAGCTTTCTTT
CDR3aa: CASSLAVNTEAFF

v_gene: TRBV7-9
d_gene: NA
j_gene: TRBJ1-2
abundance: NA
CDR3nt: TGTGCCAGCAGCTTAGCGCAGTGGGAGCGCACAGGCTACACCTTC
CDR3aa: CASSLAQWERTGYTF

v_gene: TRBV4-1
d_gene: TRBD2
j_gene: TRBJ2-7
abundance: NA
CDR3nt: TGCGCCAGCAGCCAACAGACTAGCGGGCCCTACGAGCAGTACTTC
CDR3aa: CASSQQTSGPYEQYF

v_gene: TRBV19
d_gene: TRBD2
j_gene: TRBJ2-3
abundance: NA
CDR3nt: TGTGCCAGTAGTCGTAGCGGGAGAGACACAGATACGCAGTATTTT
CDR3aa: CASSRSGRDTDTQYF

v_gene: TRBV7-9
d_gene: TRBD2
j_gene: TRBJ2-1
abundance: NA
CDR3nt: TGTGCCAGCAGCTTAGAGGTTGCGGGAGTGGGGAATGAGCAGTTCTTC
CDR3aa: CASSLEVAGVGNEQFF

v_gene: TRBV28
d_gene: NA
j_gene: TRBJ2-3
abundance: NA
CDR3nt: TGTGCCAGCAGCCCACCGGGTACGGATACGCAGTATTTT
CDR3aa: CASSPPGTDTQYF

v_gene: TRBV14
d_gene: TRBD1
j_gene: TRBJ1-6
abundance: NA
CDR3nt: TGTGCCAGCAGTTTTACAGGGGGCAAGAATTCACCCCTCCACTTT
CDR3aa: CASSFTGGKNSPLHF

v_gene: TRBV7-8
d_gene: NA
j_gene: TRBJ2-2
abundance: NA
CDR3nt: TGTGCCAGCAGCCCTTGGGGGACCGGATCCGGGGAGCTGTTTTTT
CDR3aa: CASSPWGTGSGELFF

v_gene: TRBV5-4
d_gene: NA
j_gene: TRBJ1-6
abundance: NA
CDR3nt: TGTGCCAGCAGCTTGGATTACAGCCTCCCTTCACCCCTCCACTTT
CDR3aa: CASSLDYSLPSPLHF

v_gene: TRBV7-9
d_gene: TRBD1
j_gene: TRBJ2-7
abundance: once
CDR3nt: TGTGCCAGCCTTGACGGGACAGGGGTCGAGCAGTACTTC
CDR3aa: CASLDGTGVEQYF